What follows are 24 T cell receptor beta chains derived from one specimen sequenced in a study of blood T cells in healthy people across ages. The use of a sample-barcoded 5' primer and a J-beta primer mix characterized a second PCR of roughly 6 to 11 cycles. TCRdb reanalysed the 5' RACE reads using MiXCR and keeps one entry per CDR3 protein. The profile shows approximately 780,000 distinct CDR3 sequences, 20% to 30% of them singletons. This sample was also put to use in a study of T cells of mothers and their children.

Sequenced: blood. The receptors were sampled from a boy aged 10-17 years in good health.

The J gene is TRBJ1-4, the V gene TRBV7-9, with unresolved D. Trimming took 0 bases from V and 4 from J, leaving 6 bases between them. Germline CDR1 and CDR2: SEHNR and FQNEAQ (reference sequence). The CDR3 runs to 14 residues. CDR3 residues: CASSLASDNEKLFF. As DNA, the CDR3 is TGTGCCAGCAGCTTAGCGTCCGATAATGAAAAACTGTTTTTT.

This chain uses TRBV7-9 with TRBJ2-3, with 12 bases that match TRBD2. CDR1 and CDR2 from the germline V gene are SEHNR and FQNEAQ (reference sequence). V lost 3 bases, J lost 1 base, and 8 bases stayed unmatched. CDR3 length equals 18 residues. The CDR3 DNA sequence: TGTGCCAGCAGCTTCCGAATTCGACTAGCGGGGGGCACAGATACGCAGTATTTT. Amino acid sequence: CASSFRIRLAGGTDTQYF.

This clonotype came up a few times. V and J are TRBV4-1 and TRBJ1-3, with D uncertain. Trimming left V 1 base short and J 0 bases short, with 10 bases between. Germline V CDR1 and CDR2: MGHRA, YSYEKL. The CDR3 covers 16 residues. Here the CDR3 reads CASSQGRSFSGNTIYF. The DNA for the CDR3 is TGCGCCAGCAGCCAAGGGCGTTCCTTCTCTGGAAACACCATATATTTT.

The chain is built from TRBV6-6 and TRBJ2-2, with D hard to call. CDR3 size: 13 residues. Germline CDR1 and CDR2: MNHNY and SVGAGI (reference sequence). The V and J ends lost 4 bases and 5 bases respectively, with 8 bases between them. CDR3 residues: CASSLPATGELFF. The CDR3 DNA reads as TGTGCCAGCAGTTTGCCGGCTACCGGGGAGCTGTTTTTT.

This sequence joins TRBV6-5 and TRBJ1-4, with 9 bases identical to TRBD1. Unmatched junction bases numbered 2, after V lost 0 bases and J lost 6 bases. This CDR3 has 15 residues. Germline assignment: CDR1 MNHEY and CDR2 SVGAGI. DNA of the CDR3: TGTGCCAGCAGTTACTCAGGACAGGGGTATGAAAAACTGTTTTTT. Translated: CASSYSGQGYEKLFF.

The chain recombines TRBV10-3 with TRBJ2-7; D gene ambiguous. The CDR3 spans 13 residues. In germline, CDR1 is ENHRY, CDR2 SYGVKD. V lost 3 bases and J lost 2, with 8 bases in between. CDR3 residues: CAISETVTYEQYF. In nucleotides, the CDR3 is TGTGCCATCAGTGAAACAGTAACCTACGAGCAGTACTTC.

This clonotype occurred a few times. The junction differs from germline at one of its ends, possibly a read error. This rearrangement joins TRBV5-1 to TRBJ2-7; TRBD1 agrees at 7 bases. Germline CDR1 is SGHRS and CDR2 is YFSETQ. CDR3 size: 13 residues. The CDR3 protein is CASSHGQAYEQYF. CDR3 nucleotides: TGTGCCAGCAGCCACGGACAGGCGTACGAGCAGTACTTC. Drawing the rest from reference TRBV5-1 and TRBJ2-7, the complete variable domain is KAGVTQTPRYLIKTRGQQVTLSCSPISGHRSVSWYQQTPGQGLQFLFEYFSETQRNKGNFPGRFSGRQFSNSRSEMNVSTLELGDSALYLCASSHGQAYEQYFGPGTRLTVT.

This clonotype has a handful of counts. The chain carries TRBV3-1 and TRBJ2-5; D is undetermined. This CDR3 has 16 residues. Germline V gene data show CDR1 as LGHDT and CDR2 as YNNKEL (reference sequence). The V end lost 0 bases, the J end lost 2 bases, and 13 bases lay between the germline ends. CDR3 bases: TGTGCCAGCAGCCAAGATGTCGGCACAGATCAAGAGACCCAGTACTTC. It specifies CASSQDVGTDQETQYF.

This clonotype was picked up one time. This chain joins TRBV27 and TRBJ2-3; 9 nucleotides align to TRBD2. This CDR3 comprises 15 residues. CDR1 is MNHEY, CDR2 SMNVEV, per germline (reference sequence). Trimming removed 2 bases from V and 6 bases from J; junction bases left unmatched: 6. The CDR3 region is CASSLRASGVDTQYF. In DNA form, the CDR3 reads TGTGCCAGCAGTTTACGTGCTAGCGGGGTGGATACGCAGTATTTT.

A few counts support this clonotype. V and J are TRBV6-5 and TRBJ2-1, with a tentative D call TRBD2 (6 bases). The CDR3 is 15 residues long. Trimming cost V 2 bases and J 7 bases, with 15 bases left between them. Germline V gene data show CDR1 as MNHEY and CDR2 as SVGAGI. CDR3 protein: CASSYGEAGRNEQFF. The CDR3 nucleotides are TGTGCCAGCAGTTACGGGGAGGCGGGTAGGAATGAGCAGTTCTTC.

The chain carries TRBV6-1 and TRBJ2-1; TRBD2 matches at 16 bases. V gave up 3 bases and J gave up 4 bases; unmatched junction bases: 3. The CDR3 sequence is 17 residues long. Germline V gene lookup returns CDR1 MNHNS and CDR2 SASEGT. The CDR3, as DNA: TGTGCCAGCAGTGAGGTGGGACTAGCGGGGGGGTACAATGAGCAGTTCTTC. It translates to CASSEVGLAGGYNEQFF.

The chain uses TRBV7-9 and TRBJ2-1; D is uncertain. V was cut by 6 bases and J by 8 bases, with 11 bases left in between. This CDR3 is built from 12 residues. Germline lookup yields CDR1 SEHNR and CDR2 FQNEAQ (reference sequence). CDR3 loop: CASSPDKDEQFF. CDR3 DNA sequence: TGTGCCAGCAGTCCTGACAAGGATGAGCAGTTCTTC.

The chain links TRBV2 to TRBJ2-3; 8 bases are a match to TRBD2. Trimming removed 6 bases from V and 3 bases from J; junction bases left unmatched: 14. The length of the CDR3 is 17 residues. Germline values: CDR1 SNHLY, CDR2 FYNNEI. The DNA for the CDR3 is TGTGCCAGCAGACCTCTTCCGGGAGGGCCGGATACAGATACGCAGTATTTT. This codes for CASRPLPGGPDTDTQYF. The full variable domain, its missing parts supplied by reference TRBV2 and TRBJ2-3, is EPEVTQTPSHQVTQMGQEVILRCVPISNHLYFYWYRQILGQKVEFLVSFYNNEISEKSEIFDDQFSVERPDGSNFTLKIRSTKLEDSAMYFCASRPLPGGPDTDTQYFGPGTRLTVL.

The chain joins TRBV6-6 to TRBJ2-5, with D possibly called TRBD1 or TRBD2 (6 bases each). The J call may be mistaken, given a closer DNA end match to TRBJ2-7. In germline, CDR1 is MNHNY, CDR2 SVGAGI (reference sequence). The length of the CDR3 is 14 residues. CDR3 region: CASSYSPRGDEQYF. In DNA form, the CDR3 reads TGTGCCAGCAGTTACTCGCCAAGGGGGGACGAGCAGTACTTC.

The chain links TRBV30 to TRBJ1-2; D might be TRBD1 (5 bases). CDR3 length: 11 amino acids. Germline-derived CDR1 and CDR2 are GTSNPN and SVGIG (reference sequence). The V gene lost 5 bases and the J gene lost 8 bases, with 12 bases spanning the gap. The CDR3 coding sequence is TGTGCCTGGGTAACCGGGGGAGGCTACACCTTC. Translated: CAWVTGGGYTF.

The CDR3 spells CASSQETQNTQYF. The DNA for the CDR3 is TGCGCCAGCAGCCAAGAGACCCAGAATACGCAGTATTTT. The chain joins TRBV4-1 to TRBJ2-3; D remains ambiguous. Trimming shortened V by 0 bases and J by 7 bases, and 8 bases separated the two germline ends. Germline CDR1 MGHRA, CDR2 YSYEKL. This CDR3 region has 13 residues.

This chain links TRBV20-1 with TRBJ2-7, with no clear D. Trimming cost V 3 bases and J 3 bases, with 12 bases left between them. Germline lookup yields CDR1 DFQATT and CDR2 SNEGSKA (reference sequence). The CDR3 loop spans 13 amino acids. Written as DNA, the CDR3 is TGCAGTGCTAGGATGCAGGCGCGCTACGAGCAGTACTTC. Its protein product is CSARMQARYEQYF.

This clonotype has a handful of counts. The V call is TRBV9, the J call TRBJ2-1; 7 nucleotides match TRBD2. The tail of the sequence fits TRBJ2-5 better, so the J call may be wrong. The CDR3 runs 14 residues. Germline V gene sequence: CDR1 SGDLS, CDR2 YYNGEE. As DNA, the CDR3 is TGTGCCAGCTCCCTGACTAGCTTGGAAGAGACCCAGTACTTC. It translates to CASSLTSLEETQYF.

This clonotype was counted a few times. J is TRBJ2-5 and V is TRBV12-3 or TRBV12-4, with TRBD2 as a possible D gene (5 bases). CDR3 length: 14 amino acids. V lost 1 base to trimming and J lost 5 bases, with 11 bases between them. The CDR3 sequence: CASSLETGWETQYF. The CDR3 coding sequence is TGTGCCAGCAGTTTAGAAACGGGGTGGGAGACCCAGTACTTC.

V is TRBV6-5 and J is TRBJ1-4; D remains ambiguous. Trimming stripped 4 bases from V and 8 bases from J, with 17 bases between. This CDR3 is 15 amino acids long. Germline CDR1 MNHEY, CDR2 SVGAGI. The CDR3 is CASSFLDGYKEKLFF. In DNA form, the CDR3 reads TGTGCCAGCAGTTTCCTGGACGGATATAAAGAAAAACTGTTTTTT.

This clonotype occurred many times. The gene calls are TRBV3-1 and TRBJ2-3; no reliable D call. Trimming left V 0 bases short and J 4 bases short, with 17 bases between. The V gene's germline CDR1 is LGHDT and CDR2 YNNKEL (reference sequence). The CDR3 length is 17 residues. The CDR3 nucleotides are TGTGCCAGCAGCCAAGACGGCGGCCACCCGTTGGCAGATACGCAGTATTTT. Amino acids: CASSQDGGHPLADTQYF.

The rearrangement uses TRBV28 and TRBJ1-1; 11 bases agree with TRBD1. From germline, CDR1 is MDHEN and CDR2 SYDVKM. V lost 4 bases and J lost 2; bases outside the gene matches: 9. This CDR3 has 17 amino acids. This CDR3 reads CASSSGQGARKNTEAFF. CDR3 nucleotides: TGTGCCAGCAGTTCTGGACAGGGGGCCAGGAAAAACACTGAAGCTTTCTTT.

This clonotype has more than one count but fewer than ten. The chain uses TRBV11-2 and TRBJ2-5; 7 bases map to TRBD2. After removal of 6 bases from V and 9 bases from J, the junction contained 7 bases not matched to a gene. This CDR3 region has 12 residues. From germline, CDR1 is SGHAT and CDR2 FQNNGV. CDR3 in amino acids: CASSSGAGAQYF. The CDR3 region has the DNA TGTGCCAGCAGTTCCGGGGCGGGGGCCCAGTACTTC.

CDR3: CAIGRDRTYF. CDR3 bases: TGTGCCATTGGGAGGGACAGGACGTACTTC. The rearrangement links TRBV6-6 to TRBJ2-7; D perhaps matches TRBD1 (8 bases). Trimming left V 10 bases short and J 12 bases short, with 16 bases between. The CDR3 runs to 10 residues. The germline CDR1 and CDR2 sequences are MNHNY and SVGAGI (reference sequence).